This T cell receptor (beta chain) was sequenced during a study of beta chain features in type 1 diabetes. V lost 1 base to trimming and J lost 6 bases, with 12 bases between them. Germline CDR1 reads LNHNV; CDR2 reads YYDKDF (reference sequence). The CDR3 length is 15 residues. Many counts were recorded for this clone. Its antigen is currently unknown. Averaging roughly 120 mL, one heparinised blood draw came from each individual donor. CD4+ naive, central memory, regulatory and stem cell-like memory subsets were isolated by sorting on CD45RO/CCR7/CD25/CD127/CD95/CD27. Whole-study findings and limits: Insertions were fewer and deletions more numerous at VDJ junctions in type 1 diabetes patients. Among all four CD4+ subsets, Type 1 diabetes patients had TCRB CDR3s that were moderately but significantly shorter.

The investigators reverse transcribed all of the isolated RNA, so they sequenced expressed TCRB transcripts. The protocol was immunoSEQ multiplex PCR, while the TCRdb copy is restricted to in-frame clones and leaves out a portion. This sample carries hundreds of thousands of clones, approximately 10% of them seen once, and the ten largest clones take roughly 1%. The sequencing sample was made of central memory CD4+ T cells from blood. The TCR originated in a man under 40 with type 1 diabetes. The chain has TRBV15 and TRBJ1-4; TRBD1 might be the D (5 bases). CDR3 protein: CATSRVVGRDEKLFF. The CDR3 nucleotides are TGTGCCACCAGCAGAGTGGTGGGACGGGATGAAAAACTGTTTTTT.